This is a list of T cell receptor beta chains from one sample in a study of shared clonotypes between healthy human individuals. Profiling relied on immunoSEQ multiplex PCR, and the TCRdb table lists in-frame clones only, not all of them. The table records more than 2,000,000 clones, approximately 93% of them present only once. The sequencing sample was made of naive CD4+ T cells from PBMCs. Source of these receptors: a man aged 18 to 29 in good health. Some clones in this sample may be carry-over from other donors' samples. The CDR3 runs from the conserved cysteine through the conserved F or W. D genes are given only for firm matches. Rows give clone size only sometimes, using once, few, many, or a class for an expanded clone.

CDR3nt: TGTGCCAGTAGTATCAGGGGACTAGCGGGAGAAACCTACGAGCAGTACTTC
CDR3aa: CASSIRGLAGETYEQYF
v_gene: TRBV19
j_gene: TRBJ2-7
d_gene: TRBD2
abundance: NA

CDR3nt: TGTGCCAGCAGCCAAGGCAAGGGGCTTCGTACCGGGGAGCTGTTTTTT
CDR3aa: CASSQGKGLRTGELFF
v_gene: TRBV7-3
j_gene: TRBJ2-2
d_gene: NA
abundance: NA

CDR3nt: TGTGCCAGCAGGTGGACAGCGGGCGCTCCTGAAGCTTTCTTT
CDR3aa: CASRWTAGAPEAFF
v_gene: TRBV6-5
j_gene: TRBJ1-1
d_gene: NA
abundance: NA

CDR3nt: TGTGCCAGTAGTACCCAGGGTAATGAAAAACTGTTTTTT
CDR3aa: CASSTQGNEKLFF
v_gene: TRBV19
j_gene: TRBJ1-4
d_gene: NA
abundance: NA

CDR3nt: TGTGCCAGCAGCACACGGATTAATACCGGCTACGAGCAGTACTTC
CDR3aa: CASSTRINTGYEQYF
v_gene: TRBV11-2
j_gene: TRBJ2-7
d_gene: NA
abundance: few

CDR3nt: TGTGCCAGCAGTGTGGAGGGCTCCTCGGCCCAGTACTTC
CDR3aa: CASSVEGSSAQYF
v_gene: TRBV2
j_gene: TRBJ2-5
d_gene: NA
abundance: NA

CDR3nt: TGTGCCAGCAGCCCCCTAGCGGGAGGGACCGGGGAGCTGTTTTTT
CDR3aa: CASSPLAGGTGELFF
v_gene: TRBV11-2
j_gene: TRBJ2-2
d_gene: TRBD2
abundance: few

CDR3nt: TGTGCCAGCAGCCCTACTCCGGGACTATCGACCTACGAGCAGTACTTC
CDR3aa: CASSPTPGLSTYEQYF
v_gene: TRBV28
j_gene: TRBJ2-7
d_gene: TRBD2
abundance: once

CDR3nt: TGTGCCAGCACCATCCGGTGGGGGAACACTGAAGCTTTCTTT
CDR3aa: CASTIRWGNTEAFF
v_gene: TRBV28
j_gene: TRBJ1-1
d_gene: NA
abundance: NA

CDR3nt: TGTGCCAGCAGCAAGGGGAAGAGAGGGGAACCCCAGCATTTT
CDR3aa: CASSKGKRGEPQHF
v_gene: TRBV21-1
j_gene: TRBJ1-5
d_gene: NA
abundance: once

CDR3nt: TGTGCCAGCAGCCGGCGGGACAGGAACACTGAAGCTTTCTTT
CDR3aa: CASSRRDRNTEAFF
v_gene: TRBV7-2
j_gene: TRBJ1-1
d_gene: TRBD1
abundance: NA

CDR3nt: TGCGCCAGCAGCTTGGCCCAAACACCGAAGGCCTACGAGCAGTACTTC
CDR3aa: CASSLAQTPKAYEQYF
v_gene: TRBV5-1
j_gene: TRBJ2-7
d_gene: NA
abundance: NA

CDR3nt: TGTGCCAGCAGCGTAGCTTGGAGGGGGACTGGGGCCAACGTCCTGACTTTC
CDR3aa: CASSVAWRGTGANVLTF
v_gene: TRBV9
j_gene: TRBJ2-6
d_gene: NA
abundance: NA

CDR3nt: TGTGCCAGCAGTACCCCTTTGGGGGGCTCCTACGAGCAGTACTTC
CDR3aa: CASSTPLGGSYEQYF
v_gene: TRBV27
j_gene: TRBJ2-7
d_gene: NA
abundance: NA

CDR3nt: TGTGCCAGCAGCGCCGGGGCTAGCGGTTCCTACGAGCAGTACTTC
CDR3aa: CASSAGASGSYEQYF
v_gene: TRBV9
j_gene: TRBJ2-7
d_gene: TRBD2
abundance: NA